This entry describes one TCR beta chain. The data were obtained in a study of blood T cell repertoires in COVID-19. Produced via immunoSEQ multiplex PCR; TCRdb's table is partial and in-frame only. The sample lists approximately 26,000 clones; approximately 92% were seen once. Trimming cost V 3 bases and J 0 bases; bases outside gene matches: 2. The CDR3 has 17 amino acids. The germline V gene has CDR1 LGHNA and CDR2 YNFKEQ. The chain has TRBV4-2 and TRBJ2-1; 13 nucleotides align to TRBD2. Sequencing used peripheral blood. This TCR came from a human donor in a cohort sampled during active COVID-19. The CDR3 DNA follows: TGTGCCAGCAGCCAGGGACTAGCGGGGACCTCCTACAATGAGCAGTTCTTC. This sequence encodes CASSQGLAGTSYNEQFF.